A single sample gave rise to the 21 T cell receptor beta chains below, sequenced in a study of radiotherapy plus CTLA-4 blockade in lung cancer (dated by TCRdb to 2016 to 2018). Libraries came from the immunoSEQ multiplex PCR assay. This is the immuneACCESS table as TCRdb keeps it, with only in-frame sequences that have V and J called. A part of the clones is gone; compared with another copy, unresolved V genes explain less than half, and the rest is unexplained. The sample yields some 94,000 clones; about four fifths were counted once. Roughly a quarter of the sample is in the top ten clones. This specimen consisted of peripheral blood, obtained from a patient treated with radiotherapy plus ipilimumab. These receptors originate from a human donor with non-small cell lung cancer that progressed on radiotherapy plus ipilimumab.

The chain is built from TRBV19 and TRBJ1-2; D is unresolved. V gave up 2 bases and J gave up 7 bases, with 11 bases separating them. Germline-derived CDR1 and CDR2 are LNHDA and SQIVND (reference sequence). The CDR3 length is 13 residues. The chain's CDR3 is CASSITRAAGYTF. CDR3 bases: TGTGCCAGTAGTATAACGAGGGCAGCTGGCTACACCTTC.

CDR3 bases: TGTGCCAGTAGTATGGGTAGCGGGGATTACAATGAGCAGTTCTTC. Encoded protein: CASSMGSGDYNEQFF. The chain has TRBV19 and TRBJ2-1, with 8 bases aligning to TRBD2. Germline V gene lookup returns CDR1 LNHDA and CDR2 SQIVND (reference sequence). The CDR3 contains 15 residues. The V gene end was trimmed by 3 bases and the J gene end by 4 bases; junction bases not matched to a gene: 5.

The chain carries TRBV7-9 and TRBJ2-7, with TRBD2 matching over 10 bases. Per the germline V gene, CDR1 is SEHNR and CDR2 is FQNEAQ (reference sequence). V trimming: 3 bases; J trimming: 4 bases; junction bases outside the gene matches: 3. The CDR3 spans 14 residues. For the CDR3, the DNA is TGTGCCAGCAGCTTTTGGACTAGCGGATACGAGCAGTACTTC. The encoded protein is CASSFWTSGYEQYF.

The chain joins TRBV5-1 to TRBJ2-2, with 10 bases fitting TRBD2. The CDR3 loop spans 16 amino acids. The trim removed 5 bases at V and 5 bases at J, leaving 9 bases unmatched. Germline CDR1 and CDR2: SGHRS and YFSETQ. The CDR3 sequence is CASRKPGLAPTGELFF. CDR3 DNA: TGCGCCAGCAGAAAACCGGGACTAGCGCCTACCGGGGAGCTGTTTTTT.

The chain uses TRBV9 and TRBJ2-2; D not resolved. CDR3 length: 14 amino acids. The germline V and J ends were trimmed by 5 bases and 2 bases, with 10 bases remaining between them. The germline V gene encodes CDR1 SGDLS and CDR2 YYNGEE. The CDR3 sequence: CASRGDTNTGELFF. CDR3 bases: TGTGCCAGCAGGGGTGACACAAACACCGGGGAGCTGTTTTTT.

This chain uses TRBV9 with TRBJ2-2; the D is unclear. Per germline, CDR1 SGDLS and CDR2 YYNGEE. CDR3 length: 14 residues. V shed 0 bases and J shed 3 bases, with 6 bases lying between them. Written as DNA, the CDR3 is TGTGCCAGCAGCGTAGTGTTGGACACCGGGGAGCTGTTTTTT. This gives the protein CASSVVLDTGELFF. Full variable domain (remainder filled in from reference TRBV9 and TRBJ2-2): DSGVTQTPKHLITATGQRVTLRCSPRSGDLSVYWYQQSLDQGLQFLIQYYNGEERAKGNILERFSAQQFPDLHSELNLSSLELGDSALYFCASSVVLDTGELFFGEGSRLTVL.

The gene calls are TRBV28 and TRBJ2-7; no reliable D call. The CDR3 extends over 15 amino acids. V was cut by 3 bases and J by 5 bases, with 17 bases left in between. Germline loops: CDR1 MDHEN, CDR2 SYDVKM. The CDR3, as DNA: TGTGCCAGCAGTTTCGCAGCGCGGTTGCTGAACGAGCAGTACTTC. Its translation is CASSFAARLLNEQYF.

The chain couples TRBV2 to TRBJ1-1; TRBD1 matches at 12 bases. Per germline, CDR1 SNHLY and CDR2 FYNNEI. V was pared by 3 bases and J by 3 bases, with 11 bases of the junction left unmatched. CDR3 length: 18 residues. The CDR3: CASSEIIGTGGADTEAFF. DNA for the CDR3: TGTGCCAGCAGTGAGATAATAGGGACAGGGGGCGCCGACACTGAAGCTTTCTTT.

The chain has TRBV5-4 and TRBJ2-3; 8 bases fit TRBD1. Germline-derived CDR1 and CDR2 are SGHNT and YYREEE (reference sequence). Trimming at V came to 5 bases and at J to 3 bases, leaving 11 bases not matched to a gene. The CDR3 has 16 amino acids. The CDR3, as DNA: TGTGCCAGCAGTACCACCTCAGGGGGCTGGACAGATACGCAGTATTTT. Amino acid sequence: CASSTTSGGWTDTQYF.

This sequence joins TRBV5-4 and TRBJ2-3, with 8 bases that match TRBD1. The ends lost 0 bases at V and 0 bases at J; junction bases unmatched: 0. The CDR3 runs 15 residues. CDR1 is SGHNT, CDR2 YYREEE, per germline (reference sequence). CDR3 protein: CASSLDRGSTDTQYF. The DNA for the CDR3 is TGTGCCAGCAGCTTGGACAGGGGGAGCACAGATACGCAGTATTTT.

The CDR3 bases are TGTGCCAGCAGCCGTGGTACGGCCTACAATGAGCAGTTCTTC. It codes for CASSRGTAYNEQFF. The V call is TRBV27, the J call TRBJ2-1; D ambiguous. Trimming cost V 6 bases and J 2 bases, with 11 bases left between them. The germline gives CDR1 MNHEY, CDR2 SMNVEV (reference sequence). The CDR3 sequence is 14 residues long.

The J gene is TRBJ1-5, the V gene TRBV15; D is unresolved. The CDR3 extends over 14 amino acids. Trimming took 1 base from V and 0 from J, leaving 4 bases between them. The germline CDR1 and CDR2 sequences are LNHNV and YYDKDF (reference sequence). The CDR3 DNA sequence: TGTGCCACCAGCAGAGTAGTTAGCAATCAGCCCCAGCATTTT. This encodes CATSRVVSNQPQHF.

CDR3 loop: CAWSRGGQETQYF. In DNA, the CDR3 is TGTGCCTGGAGTCGCGGGGGCCAGGAGACCCAGTACTTC. The chain employs TRBV30 and TRBJ2-5; tentative D call: TRBD2 (7 bases). The CDR3 loop spans 13 amino acids. In germline, CDR1 is GTSNPN, CDR2 SVGIG (reference sequence). Trimming left V 2 bases short and J 5 bases short, with 12 bases between. The complete variable domain, with remaining parts taken from reference TRBV30 and TRBJ2-5, reads SQTIHQWPATLVQPVGSPLSLECTVEGTSNPNLYWYRQAAGRGLQLLFYSVGIGQISSEVPQNLSASRPQDRQFILSSKKLLLSDSGFYLCAWSRGGQETQYFGPGTRLLVL.

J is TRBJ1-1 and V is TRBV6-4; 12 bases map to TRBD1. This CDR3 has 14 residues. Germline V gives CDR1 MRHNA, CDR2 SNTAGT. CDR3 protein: CAKPGDRGPTEAFF. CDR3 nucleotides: TGTGCAAAACCAGGGGACAGGGGGCCCACTGAAGCTTTCTTT.

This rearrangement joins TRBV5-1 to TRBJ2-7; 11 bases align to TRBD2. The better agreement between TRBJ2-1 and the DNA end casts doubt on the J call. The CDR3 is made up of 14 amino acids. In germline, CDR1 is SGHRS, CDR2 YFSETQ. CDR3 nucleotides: TGCGCCAGCGCGACTAGCGGGAACTGGAATGAGCAGTTCTTC. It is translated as CASATSGNWNEQFF.

The CDR3 nucleotides are TGCGCCAGCAGCCAAGATCCCCGGTCTGTCCAGCCCCAGCATTTT. Amino acid sequence: CASSQDPRSVQPQHF. The chain recombines TRBV4-1 with TRBJ1-5; D unresolved. The CDR3 is 15 residues long. Germline V lookup: CDR1 MGHRA, CDR2 YSYEKL. The V and J ends lost 0 bases and 7 bases respectively, with 13 bases between them.

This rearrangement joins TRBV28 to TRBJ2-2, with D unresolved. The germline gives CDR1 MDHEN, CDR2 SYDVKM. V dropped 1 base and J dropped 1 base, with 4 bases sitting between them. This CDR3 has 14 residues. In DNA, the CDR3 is TGTGCCAGCAGTTTATCGGGGAACACCGGGGAGCTGTTTTTT. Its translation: CASSLSGNTGELFF.

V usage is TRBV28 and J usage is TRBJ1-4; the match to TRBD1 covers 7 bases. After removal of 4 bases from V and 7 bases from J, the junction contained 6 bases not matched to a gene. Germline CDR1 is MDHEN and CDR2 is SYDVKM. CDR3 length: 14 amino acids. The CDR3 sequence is CASSSVQGFEKLFF. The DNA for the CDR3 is TGTGCCAGCAGTTCAGTACAGGGGTTTGAAAAACTGTTTTTT.

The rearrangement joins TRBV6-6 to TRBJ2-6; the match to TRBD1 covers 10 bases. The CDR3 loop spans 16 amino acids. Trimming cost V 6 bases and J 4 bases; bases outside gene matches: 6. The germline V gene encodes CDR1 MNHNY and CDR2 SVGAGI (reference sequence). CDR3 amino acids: CASRLDRGPGANVLTF. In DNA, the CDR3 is TGTGCCAGCAGACTCGACAGGGGGCCCGGGGCCAACGTCCTGACTTTC.

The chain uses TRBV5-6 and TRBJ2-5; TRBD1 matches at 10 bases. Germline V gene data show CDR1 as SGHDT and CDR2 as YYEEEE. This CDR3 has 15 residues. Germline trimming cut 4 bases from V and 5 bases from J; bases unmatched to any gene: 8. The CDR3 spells CASSARDRGWETQYF. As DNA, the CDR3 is TGTGCCAGCAGCGCCCGGGACAGGGGCTGGGAGACCCAGTACTTC. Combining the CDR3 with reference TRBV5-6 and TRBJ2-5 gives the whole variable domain DAGVTQSPTHLIKTRGQQVTLRCSPKSGHDTVSWYQQALGQGPQFIFQYYEEEERQRGNFPDRFSGHQFPNYSSELNVNALLLGDSALYLCASSARDRGWETQYFGPGTRLLVL.

The DNA of the CDR3 is TGTGCCTGGCTCCCCCCGGAGGGCCTCGACAATGAGCAGTTCTTC. It yields the protein CAWLPPEGLDNEQFF. The chain recombines TRBV30 with TRBJ2-1, with D possibly matching TRBD2 (6 bases). CDR1 GTSNPN and CDR2 SVGIG come from the germline V gene (reference sequence). The V gene lost 5 bases and the J gene lost 5 bases, with 19 bases spanning the gap. CDR3 length: 15 amino acids.